This T cell receptor (beta chain) was retrieved from a study of T cell clusters in autoimmune cytopenias (dated by TCRdb to the late 2010s). Notes on the research overall: Among healthy donor controls, the mean age was roughly 56 years, the median age was roughly 60 years, and about 55% of the roughly 45 were female. A median TRB sequencing depth of 50,000 or so reads per sample was reached, and a median of roughly 2,500 distinct TRB clonotypes per sample was obtained. Alongside healthy, CLL and autoimmune hepatitis controls, autoimmune cytopenia patients had their peripheral blood TRB and IGH repertoires sequenced at active disease and again during treatment follow-up. The goal of the study was to determine whether autoimmune cytopenia patients have a disease-specific immune repertoire signature that could serve as a blood-based biomarker. For primary cytopenia, the controls were about two dozen age-matched healthy donors, and for secondary cytopenia, the controls were 14 age-matched CLL patients. Autoimmune hepatitis repertoires were compared against fewer than 30 age- and sex-matched healthy donors. General conclusions and limits of the study: GLIPH results suggested that primary autoimmune cytopenia patients were missing physiological T cell clusters, with around 51 clusters found only in healthy donors compared with about 16 found only in patients. About 3.3-fold more exclusive TRB clusters were observed in healthy donors than in active autoimmune hepatitis patients, consistent with an autoimmunity-wide signature. The TRB repertoire shifts, including less even repertoires in secondary cytopenia and CLL, mostly reflected lymphoma bias and not autoimmunity. The T cell clusters were only ever defined in silico, so experimental validation of their functional role was still needed. The cluster-lack signature was not observed for secondary cytopenia versus CLL, as the signature was apparently masked by the dominant lymphoma-associated repertoire.

For each sample, TRB amplification used about 0.25 ug of peripheral blood genomic DNA, equal to some 35,000 genome equivalents. In the germline V gene (reference sequence), CDR1 corresponds to DFQATT and CDR2 to SNEGSKA. There are 16 amino acids in the CDR3, from cysteine to phenylalanine inclusive. The DNA sequence is not available. To note about this clonotype: Its cognate antigen has yet to be identified.

TRB rearrangements were amplified by multiplex PCR following a touch-down protocol, with the TRB-A and TRB-B primer pools mixed in one tube. Illumina adapters and sample indices were attached to the amplicons through two consecutive PCR reactions using Phusion HS II polymerase. After gel purification with the NucleoSpin Gel and PCR Clean-up kit, the amplicons were quantified by Qubit and checked for quality on an Agilent 2100 Bioanalyzer. Sequencing of the libraries was done on an Illumina MiSeq with paired-end, single-indexed, 600-cycle runs. Processing in the source paper ran as follows. TRB reads were aligned and assembled with MiXCR version 2.1.12 using the default MiXCR reference library. Each unique CDR3 nucleotide sequence defined a clone, and only productive sequences with at least two reads were analysed. To assess repertoire diversity, an R script computed alpha-parameterized diversity profiles (alpha 0 to 5), which included the Shannon (alpha 1) and Simpson (alpha 2) indices. The tcR package was used to compute combinatorial TRB VJ usage, which was then compared between cohorts by principal component analysis with ade4. GLIPH clustering of TCRbeta CDR3s was carried out on cohort pairs matched by age and read depth, and cluster frequencies were compared by Wilcoxon test. TCRdb reprocessed the reads, and each CDR3 protein sequence is entered once, without DNA. Here the V and J calls rest on TCRdb's processing, not on the authors' analysis. The table for this sample records 4,200 or so distinct CDR3 sequences. 15% to 20% of the sample is taken by the ten largest.

The sample was also linked to a second study, of T cell repertoires in aging, cancer and after chemotherapy. Per that second paper: Donors were distributed across six age groups ranging from 30 or younger to 70 or older, with at least three individuals included per group. TCR repertoires from healthy donor controls were recorded over periods of several months to years and showed clear clonal overlap between repeated samplings. Roughly 9 million TCR reads were contained in the full dataset. Untreated patients with hematological or solid cancers showed significantly lower blood TCR diversity and higher clonality than age-matched healthy donors. In healthy donors, the drop in TCR diversity with age came mainly from a loss of richness, whereas in cancer patients a loss of evenness also played a part. In both cancer cohorts, median generation probability rose over the chemotherapy interval, which suggests that the repertoire was reconstituted through rebound thymic output. According to the authors, the repertoire data do not permit conclusions about immunological memory after chemotherapy. Peripheral blood TCR beta repertoires from healthy donors and cancer patients were profiled to examine immunoaging and T cell reconstitution after chemotherapy. A cohort of about 220 cancer patients (over 90 with hematological and approximately 120 with solid cancers) was assembled, and under 100 healthy donors were included as a reference group. TRB sequences were processed with MiXCR versions 2.12 and 3.0.5. Shannon diversity, evenness, clonality (one minus evenness), and alpha-parameterized diversity profiles from alpha 0 to 5 were included as repertoire metrics. The IGoR algorithm was used to compute generation probabilities of clones in paired pre- and post-chemotherapy samples.

Specimen: peripheral blood. The V and J segments used are TRBV20-1 and TRBJ1-3; with no DNA, the TCRdb D assignment of TRBD1 cannot be verified. This sequence was found in a human donor in good health. CDR3 reads: CSASPTGLSSGNTIYF.